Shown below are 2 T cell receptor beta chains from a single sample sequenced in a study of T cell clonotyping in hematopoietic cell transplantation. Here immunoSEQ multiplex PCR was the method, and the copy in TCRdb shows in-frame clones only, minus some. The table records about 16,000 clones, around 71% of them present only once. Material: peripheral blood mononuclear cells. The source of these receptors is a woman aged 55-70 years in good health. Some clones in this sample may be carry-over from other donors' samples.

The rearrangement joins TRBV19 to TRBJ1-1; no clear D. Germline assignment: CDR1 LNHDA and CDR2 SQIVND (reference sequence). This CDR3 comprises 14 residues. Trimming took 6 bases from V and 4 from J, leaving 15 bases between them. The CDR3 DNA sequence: TGTGCCAGTAGCGTAAAAGGTTTGGCCACTGAAGCTTTCTTT. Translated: CASSVKGLATEAFF.

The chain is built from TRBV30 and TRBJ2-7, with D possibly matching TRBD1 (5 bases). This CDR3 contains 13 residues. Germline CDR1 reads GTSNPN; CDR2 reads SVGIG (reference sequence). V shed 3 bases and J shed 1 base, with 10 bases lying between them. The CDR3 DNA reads TGTGCCTGGAGCAAGACAGTTTCCTACGAGCAGTACTTC. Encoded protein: CAWSKTVSYEQYF.